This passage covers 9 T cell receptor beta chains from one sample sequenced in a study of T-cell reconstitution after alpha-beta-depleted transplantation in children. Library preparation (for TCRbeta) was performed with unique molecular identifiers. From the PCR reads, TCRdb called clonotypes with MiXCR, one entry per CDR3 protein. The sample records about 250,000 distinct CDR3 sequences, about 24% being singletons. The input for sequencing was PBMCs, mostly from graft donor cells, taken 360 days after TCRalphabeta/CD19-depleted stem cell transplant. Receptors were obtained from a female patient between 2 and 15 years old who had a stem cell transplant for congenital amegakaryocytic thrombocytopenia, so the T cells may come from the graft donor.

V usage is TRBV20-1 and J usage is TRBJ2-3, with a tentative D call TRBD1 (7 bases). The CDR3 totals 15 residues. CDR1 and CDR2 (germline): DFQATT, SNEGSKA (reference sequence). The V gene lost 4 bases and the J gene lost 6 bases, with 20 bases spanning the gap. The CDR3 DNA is TGCAGTGCTAAAGAACTAGGAGGGGGCTCCGATACGCAGTATTTT. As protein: CSAKELGGGSDTQYF.

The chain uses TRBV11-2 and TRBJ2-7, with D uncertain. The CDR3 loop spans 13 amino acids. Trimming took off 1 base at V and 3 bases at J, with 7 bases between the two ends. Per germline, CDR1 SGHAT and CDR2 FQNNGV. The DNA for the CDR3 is TGTGCCAGCAGCTTAGTTGCTAACTACGAGCAGTACTTC. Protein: CASSLVANYEQYF.

The CDR3 region is CATRTSTGDNTEAFF. The CDR3 DNA follows: TGTGCCACCAGAACGTCGACGGGCGACAACACTGAAGCTTTCTTT. The rearrangement uses TRBV24-1 and TRBJ1-1; no reliable D call. The CDR3 loop spans 15 amino acids. Per the germline V gene, CDR1 is KGHDR and CDR2 is SFDVKD. V was clipped by 7 bases and J by 2 bases, with 16 bases between them.

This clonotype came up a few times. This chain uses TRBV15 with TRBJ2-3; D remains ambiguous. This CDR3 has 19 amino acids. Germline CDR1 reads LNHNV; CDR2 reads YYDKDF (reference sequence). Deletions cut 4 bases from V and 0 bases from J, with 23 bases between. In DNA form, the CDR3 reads TGTGCCACCAGCACCAACCAGCTGGTACAGAACAGAAGCACAGATACGCAGTATTTT. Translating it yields CATSTNQLVQNRSTDTQYF.

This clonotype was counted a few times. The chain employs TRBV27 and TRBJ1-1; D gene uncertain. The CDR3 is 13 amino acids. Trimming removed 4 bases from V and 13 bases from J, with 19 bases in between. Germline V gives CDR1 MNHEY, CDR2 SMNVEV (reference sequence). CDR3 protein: CASSSGLTISFFF. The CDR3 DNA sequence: TGTGCCAGCAGTTCCGGCCTGACAATTTCATTTTTCTTT.

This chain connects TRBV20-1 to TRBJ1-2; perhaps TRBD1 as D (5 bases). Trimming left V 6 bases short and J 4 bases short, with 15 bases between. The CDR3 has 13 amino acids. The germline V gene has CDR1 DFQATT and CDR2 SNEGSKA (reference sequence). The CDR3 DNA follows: TGCAGTGCGGATTCGGGACGGCTCTATGGCTACACCTTC. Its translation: CSADSGRLYGYTF.

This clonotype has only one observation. CDR3 region: CASSVGGQNEQFF. CDR3 in DNA: TGCGCCAGCAGCGTCGGAGGGCAAAATGAGCAGTTCTTC. This chain joins TRBV4-3 and TRBJ2-1, with a tentative D call TRBD2 (6 bases). V lost 5 bases to trimming and J lost 7 bases, with 12 bases between them. Germline CDR1 and CDR2: LGHNA and YSLEER. The CDR3 has 13 residues.

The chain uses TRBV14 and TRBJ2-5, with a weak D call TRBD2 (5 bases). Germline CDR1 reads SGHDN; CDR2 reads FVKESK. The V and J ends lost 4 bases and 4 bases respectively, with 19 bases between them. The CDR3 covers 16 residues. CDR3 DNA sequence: TGTGCCAGCAGCCGAGACCGCCGGGGATGGGGAGAGACCCAGTACTTC. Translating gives CASSRDRRGWGETQYF. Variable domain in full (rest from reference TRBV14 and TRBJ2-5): EAGVTQFPSHSVIEKGQTVTLRCDPISGHDNLYWYRRVMGKEIKFLLHFVKESKQDESGMPNNRFLAERTGGTYSTLKVQPAELEDSGVYFCASSRDRRGWGETQYFGPGTRLLVL.

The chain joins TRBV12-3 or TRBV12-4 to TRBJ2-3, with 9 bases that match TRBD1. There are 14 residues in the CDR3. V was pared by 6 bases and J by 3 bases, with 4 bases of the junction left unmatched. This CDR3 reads CASSQTGGTDTQYF. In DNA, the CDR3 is TGTGCCAGCAGCCAGACAGGGGGGACAGATACGCAGTATTTT.